Presented here are 7 T cell receptor beta chains from one specimen sequenced in a study of cytomegalovirus exposure and HLA in healthy donors. PCR was performed using 60 Vbeta and 13 Jbeta primers. The method was immunoSEQ multiplex PCR; TCRdb's version includes in-frame clones alone and lacks a portion of them. The table records 110,000 to 150,000 clones, roughly a tenth of them present only once. Sequences were obtained from PBMCs. The receptors shown here come from a male donor in good health and CMV-seronegative.

This clone was counted a few times. The J gene is TRBJ2-5, the V gene TRBV28, with TRBD2 identical over 7 bases. The DNA matches TRBJ2-7 better at its end, which makes the J call doubtful. This CDR3 has 14 residues. Germline CDR1 and CDR2: MDHEN and SYDVKM. The CDR3 region is CASSWASGSYEQYF. CDR3 sequence (DNA): TGTGCCAGCAGTTGGGCTAGCGGTTCCTACGAGCAGTACTTC.

This clone was found a few times. The gene calls are TRBV6-6 and TRBJ2-3, with 11 positions matching TRBD2. Per germline, CDR1 MNHNY and CDR2 SVGAGI (reference sequence). J was trimmed by 6 bases and V by 8 bases; bases with no gene match: 13. This CDR3 comprises 16 residues. In DNA form, the CDR3 reads TGTGCCAGCTATACTAGCGGGAGAGGTTCCCTGGATACGCAGTATTTT. It codes for CASYTSGRGSLDTQYF.

The chain joins TRBV10-3 to TRBJ2-7, with 10 bases lining up with TRBD1. CDR3 length equals 14 residues. Trimming at V came to 5 bases and at J to 2 bases, leaving 3 bases not matched to a gene. Germline CDR1 and CDR2: ENHRY and SYGVKD. This CDR3 reads CAISPGQGPYEQYF. CDR3 in DNA: TGTGCCATCAGTCCGGGACAGGGGCCCTACGAGCAGTACTTC.

This rearrangement joins TRBV7-2 to TRBJ1-1, with TRBD1 as a possible D gene (6 bases). From germline, CDR1 is SGHTA and CDR2 FQGNSA. Trimming pared 2 bases from V and 1 base from J, leaving 11 bases between. The CDR3 has 15 amino acids. CDR3 loop: CASSLYRVQNTEAFF. The CDR3 DNA follows: TGTGCCAGCAGCTTATACAGGGTTCAGAACACTGAAGCTTTCTTT. Together with reference TRBV7-2 and TRBJ1-1, the CDR3 gives the full variable domain: GAGVSQSPSNKVTEKGKDVELRCDPISGHTALYWYRQSLGQGLEFLIYFQGNSAPDKSGLPSDRFSAERTGGSVSTLTIQRTQQEDSAVYLCASSLYRVQNTEAFFGQGTRLTVV.

This clone appeared a few times. The V call is TRBV4-1, the J call TRBJ1-5; the D gene is possibly TRBD1 (6 bases). Trimming stripped 2 bases from V and 6 bases from J, with 11 bases between. This CDR3 spans 14 amino acids. Per germline, CDR1 MGHRA and CDR2 YSYEKL. The CDR3 bases are TGCGCCAGCAGCCAAACAGGGCCTGGTCAGCCCCAGCATTTT. Encoded protein: CASSQTGPGQPQHF.

This clone was recorded a few times. The chain carries TRBV5-6 and TRBJ2-7; tentatively, D is TRBD1 (5 bases). CDR1 and CDR2 (germline): SGHDT, YYEEEE. Trimming pared 2 bases from V and 5 bases from J, leaving 26 bases between. CDR3 size: 18 residues. CDR3 amino acids: CASSFPMRQGIIHDEQYF. The DNA for the CDR3 is TGTGCCAGCAGCTTCCCCATGAGGCAGGGAATAATTCACGACGAGCAGTACTTC.

The chain links TRBV19 to TRBJ1-1; 7 bases are a match to TRBD1. This CDR3 has 16 residues. CDR1 and CDR2 (germline): LNHDA, SQIVND (reference sequence). V lost 5 bases to trimming and J lost 1 base; unmatched junction nucleotides: 10. The DNA of the CDR3 is TGTGCCAGTAGTGTCGCGGGACAGCACGCGAACACTGAAGCTTTCTTT. This codes for CASSVAGQHANTEAFF.